This is a list of T cell receptor beta chains from one sample in a study of T cells after yellow fever vaccination. TCRdb recomputed calls from the 5' RACE reads with MiXCR, one row per CDR3 protein. The sample lists under 300,000 distinct CDR3 sequences, 6% to 7.5% occurring once. The input for sequencing was CD4+ T cells sorted from PBMCs, taken 15 days after the yellow fever booster vaccination. Every receptor here comes from a man aged 25-45 years who received the YFV17D yellow fever vaccine. The conserved cysteine and the conserved F or W are not part of the CDR3 here.

ASSPLSVRTSRYNEQF | TRBJ2-1 | TRBV11-2
ASSNGRGTTYEQY | TRBJ2-7 | TRBV19
SAPPASGSHVEGELF | TRBJ2-2 | TRBV20-1
ASSRGGSGNTIY | TRBJ1-3 | TRBV27
ASSLRELF | TRBJ2-2 | TRBV12-3/TRBV12-4
SVRNDRNYEQY | TRBJ2-7 | TRBV20-1
ASSKAAGVRTYNEQF | TRBJ2-1 | TRBV21-1
SASHRTGEYGYT | TRBJ1-2 | TRBV20-1
SARNPGGDQY | TRBJ2-5 | TRBV20-1
ASSPGAPRGYEQY | TRBJ2-7 | TRBV7-8
ASSQDGSRGSPLH | TRBJ1-6 | TRBV4-2
ASSLAGTGQSGELF | TRBJ2-2 | TRBV5-1
ASSLAGEPNQPQH | TRBJ1-5 | TRBV5-1
SAEAGGNTDTQY | TRBJ2-3 | TRBV20-1
SASAAGGRIFYEQY | TRBJ2-7 | TRBV20-1
ASRSGAADTQY | TRBJ2-3 | TRBV19
ASNEQTRSEQF | TRBJ2-1 | TRBV5-1
ASSLANRGPDEQF | TRBJ2-1 | TRBV28
SAITLGAGSYEQY | TRBJ2-7 | TRBV20-1
ASSFRQGLDTQY | TRBJ2-3 | TRBV5-6
ASTFSGANVLT | TRBJ2-6 | TRBV12-3/TRBV12-4
ASSPLGTRAYEQY | TRBJ2-7 | TRBV14
ASSVLWFSSTDTQY | TRBJ2-3 | TRBV9
ASSFPPGLAGHNEQF | TRBJ2-1 | TRBV12-3/TRBV12-4
ASSPRTSGYVEQY | TRBJ2-7 | TRBV14
ASSAGTDEKLF | TRBJ1-4 | TRBV5-1
SAQKREGSLDIQY | TRBJ2-4 | TRBV20-1
ASSYGVVSSGTPLSGTQY | TRBJ2-3 | TRBV6-2/TRBV6-3